The clone carrying this T cell receptor (beta chain) has ten or more counts. Antigen unknown. TCRbeta library preparation incorporated unique molecular identifiers. TCRdb re-analysed the PCR reads in MiXCR, keeping a single row per CDR3 protein. The repertoire includes 500,000 to 750,000 distinct CDR3 sequences, 10% to 15% of them detected once, and about 2.2% sits in the top ten. This entry is derived from a study of T-cell reconstitution after alpha-beta-depleted transplantation in children. Study-wide findings and caveats: Most T-cell counts and diversity one year after the transplant came from T cells that were newly produced.

Germline assignment: CDR1 MNHEY and CDR2 SMNVEV (reference sequence). V lost 4 bases, J lost 4 bases, and 7 bases lay in between. This CDR3 contains 13 residues. The chain links TRBV27 to TRBJ2-2, with D tentatively TRBD2 (5 bases). This receptor was identified in a male patient between 10 and 17 years old who had a stem cell transplant for acute myeloid leukemia, so the T cells may come from the graft donor. The source was PBMCs, mostly from graft donor cells, collected 360 days after TCRalphabeta/CD19-depleted stem cell transplant. This chain's CDR3 is CASSYGVTGELFF. The CDR3 coding sequence is TGTGCCAGCAGTTACGGGGTCACCGGGGAGCTGTTTTTT.